These T cell receptor beta chains were read from a single sample in a study of T-cell memory formation after mild COVID-19. Via MiXCR, TCRdb re-called the 5' RACE reads, giving one row per CDR3 protein. Among about 190,000 distinct CDR3 sequences listed, about 20% were seen once. Sequenced: PBMCs or a T cell subset sorted from them (not recorded which). The receptor source for this set is an adult woman who had mild COVID-19 (a few samples of this study predate the infection). Cell type and time point are not known. Each CDR3 is given with its conserved first and last residue. The D gene is left open where the match is weak. Size values are once, few and many counts, or a class for expanded clones, and some rows have none.

>once|TRBJ1-4|15|TRBV4-2|.
CASSQDPPGGEKLFF
TGTGCCAGCAGCCAAGACCCCCCTGGTGGTGAAAAACTGTTTTTT
>.|TRBJ2-7|21|TRBV20-1|TRBD2
CSARVTSGGDSTFVWGYEQYF
TGCAGTGCTAGAGTTACTAGCGGGGGTGACAGCACCTTTGTATGGGGCTACGAGCAGTACTTC
>few|TRBJ2-1|17|TRBV7-8|TRBD2
CASSLSGLVMPDNEQFF
TGTGCCAGCAGCTTATCGGGACTAGTCATGCCCGACAATGAGCAGTTCTTC
>.|TRBJ2-5|15|TRBV3-1|.
CASSQGGTNQETQYF
TGTGCCAGCAGCCAAGGGGGGACGAACCAAGAGACCCAGTACTTC
>.|TRBJ2-7|14|TRBV12-3/TRBV12-4|.
CASSLQERDYEQYF
TGTGCCAGCAGTTTGCAGGAGAGAGACTACGAGCAGTACTTC
>few|TRBJ2-3|14|TRBV9|.
CASSVADTPDTQYF
TGTGCCAGCAGCGTAGCAGACACTCCGGATACGCAGTATTTT
>few|TRBJ1-1|12|TRBV20-1|.
CTLPVGNTEAFF
TGCACCCTCCCGGTCGGGAACACTGAAGCTTTCTTT
>few|TRBJ1-2|15|TRBV27|TRBD1
CASSPWTGGGYGYTF
TGTGCCAGCAGTCCATGGACAGGGGGCGGCTATGGCTACACCTTC
>once|TRBJ1-1|14|TRBV5-1|.
CASSLVRENTEAFF
TGCGCCAGCAGCTTGGTCAGGGAAAACACTGAAGCTTTCTTT
>many|TRBJ2-7|12|TRBV12-3/TRBV12-4|.
CASSPGLYEQYF
TGTGCCAGCAGCCCGGGGCTCTACGAGCAGTACTTC
>many|TRBJ2-2|12|TRBV5-6|.
CASSSGPRELFF
TGTGCCAGCAGTTCCGGGCCAAGGGAGCTGTTTTTT
>.|TRBJ2-1|16|TRBV29-1|TRBD2
CSVEGPASGINNEQFF
TGCAGCGTTGAAGGGCCAGCTAGCGGGATCAACAATGAGCAGTTCTTC
>few|TRBJ2-2|14|TRBV24-1|.
CATSEGTSAGELFF
TGTGCCACCAGTGAGGGAACTAGTGCCGGGGAGCTGTTTTTT
>.|TRBJ2-1|13|TRBV7-9|.
CASSLGVRRLQFF
TGTGCCAGCAGCTTGGGTGTGAGGAGACTGCAGTTCTTC
>few|TRBJ2-1|20|TRBV11-2|TRBD1
CASSLFYRDRGPSSYNEQFF
TGTGCCAGCAGCTTATTCTACCGGGACAGGGGACCGAGCTCCTACAATGAGCAGTTCTTC
>.|TRBJ2-7|14|TRBV3-1|.
CASSETQVPYEQYF
TGTGCCAGCAGCGAAACACAGGTCCCCTACGAGCAGTACTTC